A selection of T cell receptor beta chains follows, all from one sample in a study of regulatory T cells in long-lasting Graves disease. Via MiXCR, TCRdb re-called the multiplex PCR reads, giving one row per CDR3 protein. The sample holds roughly 450,000 distinct CDR3 sequences, approximately 23% seen once. The sequenced sample was peripheral blood mononuclear cells (PBMCs), obtained when the disease was refractory, from a patient treated with antithyroid drugs. The receptors originated from a female donor with Graves disease. Each CDR3 is given with its conserved first and last residue. A D gene is named only where the DNA matches it firmly. Size tells how often a clone was seen (once, few, many) or the class of an expanded clone, and some rows leave it out.

TRBD2 few TRBJ2-7 TRBV11-3 TGTGCCAGCAGCTTCGCGAGAGCGGGAGGGCCAAACGACGAGCAGTACTTC CASSFARAGGPNDEQYF
TRBD1 few TRBJ2-5 TRBV15 TGTGCCACCAGCAGAGAGACAGGGTCGGAGACCCAGTACTTC CATSRETGSETQYF
TRBD2 few TRBJ2-1 TRBV12-3/TRBV12-4 TGTGCCAGCCGGATAAAGCGGGGCCTCTACAATGAGCAGTTCTTC CASRIKRGLYNEQFF
. many TRBJ2-7 TRBV7-2 TGTGCCAGCGGTAGAGGGTACCCCTACGAGCAGTACTTC CASGRGYPYEQYF
TRBD2 . TRBJ2-2 TRBV6-1 TGTGCCAGCAGTCAATCTCAACCGGGACTAGCGGGGGGGCCCGGGACCGGGGAGCTGTTTTTT CASSQSQPGLAGGPGTGELFF
. . TRBJ2-7 TRBV28 TGTGCCAGCCGCGGGGCCCCCGGGTTCGACGAGCAGTACTTC CASRGAPGFDEQYF
TRBD1 . TRBJ2-7 TRBV6-1 TGTGCCATCCGGGACAGGGTCTATGAGCAGTACTTC CAIRDRVYEQYF
. many TRBJ1-2 TRBV2 TGTGCCATCACCCAGGGGCGTCTTGGCTACACCTTC CAITQGRLGYTF
. . TRBJ1-1 TRBV14 TGTGCCAGCAGCCCTACAGGGTTTGGCGCTTTCTTT CASSPTGFGAFF
TRBD2 many TRBJ2-5 TRBV7-2 TGTGCCAGCAGCTTAGTGCTAGCGGGGGGACAAGAGACCCAGTACTTC CASSLVLAGGQETQYF
. many TRBJ2-7 TRBV2 TGTGCCAGCAATAGGGGTACCTACGAGCAGTACTTC CASNRGTYEQYF
. many TRBJ1-4 TRBV7-2 TGTGCCAGCAGACCCCGGGGCACTGGGCCTGAAAAACTGTTTTTT CASRPRGTGPEKLFF
. many TRBJ2-5 TRBV7-2 TGTGCCAGCAGCGGGGGCGACCAAGAGACCCAGTACTTC CASSGGDQETQYF